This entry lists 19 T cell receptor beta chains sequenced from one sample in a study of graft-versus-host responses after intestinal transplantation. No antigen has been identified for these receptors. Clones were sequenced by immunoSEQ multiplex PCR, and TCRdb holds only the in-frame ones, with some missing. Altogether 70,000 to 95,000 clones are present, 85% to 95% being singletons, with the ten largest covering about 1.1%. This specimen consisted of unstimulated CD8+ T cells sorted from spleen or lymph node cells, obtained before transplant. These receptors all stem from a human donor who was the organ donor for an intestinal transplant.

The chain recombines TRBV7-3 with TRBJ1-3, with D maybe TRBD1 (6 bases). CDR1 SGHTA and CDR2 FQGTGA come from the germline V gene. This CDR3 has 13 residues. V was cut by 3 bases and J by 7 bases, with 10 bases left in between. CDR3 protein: CASSLAGENTIYF. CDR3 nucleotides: TGTGCCAGCAGCTTGGCAGGGGAGAACACCATATATTTT.

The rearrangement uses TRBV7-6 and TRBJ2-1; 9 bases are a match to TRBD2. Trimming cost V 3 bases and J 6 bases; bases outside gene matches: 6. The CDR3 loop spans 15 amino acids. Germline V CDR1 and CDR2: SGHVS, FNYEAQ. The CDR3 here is CASSFVQRGVNEQFF. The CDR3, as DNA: TGTGCCAGCAGCTTCGTCCAGCGGGGGGTCAATGAGCAGTTCTTC.

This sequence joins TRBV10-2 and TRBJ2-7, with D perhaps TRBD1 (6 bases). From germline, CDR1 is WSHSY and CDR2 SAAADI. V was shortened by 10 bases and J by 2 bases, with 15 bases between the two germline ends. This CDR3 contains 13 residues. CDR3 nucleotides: TGCGCCACCGGGGTCGGGGACACCTACGAGCAGTACTTC. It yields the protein CATGVGDTYEQYF.

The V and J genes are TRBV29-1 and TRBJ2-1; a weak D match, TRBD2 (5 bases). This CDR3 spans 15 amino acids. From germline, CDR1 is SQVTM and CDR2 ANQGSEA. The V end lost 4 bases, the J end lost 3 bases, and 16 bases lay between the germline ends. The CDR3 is CSVVGLAPRYNEQFF. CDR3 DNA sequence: TGCAGCGTTGTTGGTCTAGCCCCCCGCTACAATGAGCAGTTCTTC.

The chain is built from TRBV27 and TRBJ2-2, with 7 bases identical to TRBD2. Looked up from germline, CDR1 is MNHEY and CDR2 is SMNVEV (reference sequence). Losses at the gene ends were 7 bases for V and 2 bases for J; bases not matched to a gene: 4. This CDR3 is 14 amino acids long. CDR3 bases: TGTGCCAGCACCTCAGCGGGAAACACCGGGGAGCTGTTTTTT. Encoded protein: CASTSAGNTGELFF.

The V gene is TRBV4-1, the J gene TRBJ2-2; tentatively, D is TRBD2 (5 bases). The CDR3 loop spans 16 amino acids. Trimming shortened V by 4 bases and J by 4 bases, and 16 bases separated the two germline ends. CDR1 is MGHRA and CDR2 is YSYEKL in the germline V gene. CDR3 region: CASSPPWGVSTGELFF. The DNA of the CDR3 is TGCGCCAGCAGCCCCCCGTGGGGAGTTAGCACCGGGGAGCTGTTTTTT.

In DNA form, the CDR3 reads TGTGCCAGCAGCTTAGGGACTAAGCTGGACGAGCAGTACTTC. Its protein is CASSLGTKLDEQYF. The chain recombines TRBV27 with TRBJ2-7, with 7 nucleotides matching TRBD2. The CDR3 length is 14 residues. J was trimmed by 5 bases and V by 6 bases; bases with no gene match: 10. Germline CDR1 and CDR2: MNHEY and SMNVEV (reference sequence).

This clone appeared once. The CDR3 region has the DNA TGTGCCAGTAGTGCTTGGGACAGCTATAATTCACCCCTCCACTTT. Translation: CASSAWDSYNSPLHF. V is TRBV19 and J is TRBJ1-6; 7 positions agree with TRBD1. V lost 5 bases, J lost 3 bases, and 4 bases stayed unmatched. Germline V gene sequence: CDR1 LNHDA, CDR2 SQIVND (reference sequence). This CDR3 spans 15 amino acids. Full variable domain (outside the CDR3, taken from reference TRBV19 and TRBJ1-6): DGGITQSPKYLFRKEGQNVTLSCEQNLNHDAMYWYRQDPGQGLRLIYYSQIVNDFQKGDIAEGYSVSREKKESFPLTVTSAQKNPTAFYLCASSAWDSYNSPLHFGNGTRLTVT.

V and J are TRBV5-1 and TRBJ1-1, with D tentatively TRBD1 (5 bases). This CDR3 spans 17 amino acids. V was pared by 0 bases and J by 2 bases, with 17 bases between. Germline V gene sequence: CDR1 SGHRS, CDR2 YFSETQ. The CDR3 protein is CASSLGSREIGNTEAFF. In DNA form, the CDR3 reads TGCGCCAGCAGCTTGGGAAGCAGGGAAATTGGAAACACTGAAGCTTTCTTT.

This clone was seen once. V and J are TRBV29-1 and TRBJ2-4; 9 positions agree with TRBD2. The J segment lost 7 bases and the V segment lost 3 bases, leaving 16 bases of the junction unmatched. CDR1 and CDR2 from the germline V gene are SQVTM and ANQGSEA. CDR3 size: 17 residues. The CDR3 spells CSVDPAGGRDGTNIQYF. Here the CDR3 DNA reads TGCAGCGTTGACCCGGCCGGCGGGAGGGACGGTACGAACATTCAGTACTTC.

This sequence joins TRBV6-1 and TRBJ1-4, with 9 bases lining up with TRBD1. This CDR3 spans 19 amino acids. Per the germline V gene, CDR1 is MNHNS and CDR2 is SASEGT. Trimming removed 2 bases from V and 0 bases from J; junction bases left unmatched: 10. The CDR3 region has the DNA TGTGCCAGCAGTGAATCCCCGACGACAGGGGGGGCAACTAATGAAAAACTGTTTTTT. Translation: CASSESPTTGGATNEKLFF.

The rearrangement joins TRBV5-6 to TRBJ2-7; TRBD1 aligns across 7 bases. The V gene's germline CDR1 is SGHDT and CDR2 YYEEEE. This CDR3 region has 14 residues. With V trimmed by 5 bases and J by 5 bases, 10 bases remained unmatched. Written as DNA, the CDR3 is TGTGCCAGCAGGGATACCGGACAGGTAAACGAGCAGTACTTC. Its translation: CASRDTGQVNEQYF.

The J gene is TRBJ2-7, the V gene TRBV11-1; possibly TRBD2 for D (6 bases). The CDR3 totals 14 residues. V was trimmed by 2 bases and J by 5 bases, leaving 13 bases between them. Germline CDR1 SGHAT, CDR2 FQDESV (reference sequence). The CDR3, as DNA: TGTGCCAGCAGCTTATATTCGGGAGTCAACGAGCAGTACTTC. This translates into CASSLYSGVNEQYF.

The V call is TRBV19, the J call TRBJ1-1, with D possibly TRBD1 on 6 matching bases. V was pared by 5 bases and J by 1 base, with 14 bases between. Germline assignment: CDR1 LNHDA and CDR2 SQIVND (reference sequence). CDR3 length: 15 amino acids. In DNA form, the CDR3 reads TGTGCCAGTAGTGCCAACCCGGGACAGAACACTGAAGCTTTCTTT. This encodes CASSANPGQNTEAFF.

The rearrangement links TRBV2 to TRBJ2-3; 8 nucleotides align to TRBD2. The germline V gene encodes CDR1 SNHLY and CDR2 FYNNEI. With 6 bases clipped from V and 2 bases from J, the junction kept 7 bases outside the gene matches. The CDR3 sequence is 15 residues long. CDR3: CASSPSGSYTDTQYF. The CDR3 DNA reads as TGTGCCAGCAGCCCTAGCGGGTCCTACACAGATACGCAGTATTTT.

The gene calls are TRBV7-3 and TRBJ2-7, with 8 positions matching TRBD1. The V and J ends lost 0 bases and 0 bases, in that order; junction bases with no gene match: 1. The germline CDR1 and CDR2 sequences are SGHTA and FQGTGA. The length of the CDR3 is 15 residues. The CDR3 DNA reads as TGTGCCAGCAGCTTAACGGGGACAGGCTCCTACGAGCAGTACTTC. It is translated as CASSLTGTGSYEQYF.

CDR3 nucleotide sequence: TGTGCCAGCAGTTTGAGCGGACAGGGGGGAGATACGCAGTATTTT. This gives the protein CASSLSGQGGDTQYF. The chain employs TRBV28 and TRBJ2-3; 10 bases agree with TRBD1. This CDR3 contains 15 residues. Trimming removed 3 bases from V and 5 bases from J; junction bases left unmatched: 5. Germline V lookup: CDR1 MDHEN, CDR2 SYDVKM.

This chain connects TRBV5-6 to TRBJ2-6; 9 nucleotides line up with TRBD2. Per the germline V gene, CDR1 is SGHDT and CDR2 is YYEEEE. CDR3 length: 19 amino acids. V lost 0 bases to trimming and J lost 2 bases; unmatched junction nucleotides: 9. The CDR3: CASSLGFLAGPPGANVLTF. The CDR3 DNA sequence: TGTGCCAGCAGCTTGGGTTTCCTAGCGGGGCCTCCTGGGGCCAACGTCCTGACTTTC. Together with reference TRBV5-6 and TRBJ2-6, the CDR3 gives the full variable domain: DAGVTQSPTHLIKTRGQQVTLRCSPKSGHDTVSWYQQALGQGPQFIFQYYEEEERQRGNFPDRFSGHQFPNYSSELNVNALLLGDSALYLCASSLGFLAGPPGANVLTFGAGSRLTVL.

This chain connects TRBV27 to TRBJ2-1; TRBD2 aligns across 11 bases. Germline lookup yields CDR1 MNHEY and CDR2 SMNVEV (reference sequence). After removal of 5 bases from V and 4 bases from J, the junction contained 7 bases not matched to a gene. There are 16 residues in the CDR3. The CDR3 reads CASSSSGRAAYNEQFF. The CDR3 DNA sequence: TGTGCCAGCAGTAGTAGCGGGAGGGCCGCATACAATGAGCAGTTCTTC.